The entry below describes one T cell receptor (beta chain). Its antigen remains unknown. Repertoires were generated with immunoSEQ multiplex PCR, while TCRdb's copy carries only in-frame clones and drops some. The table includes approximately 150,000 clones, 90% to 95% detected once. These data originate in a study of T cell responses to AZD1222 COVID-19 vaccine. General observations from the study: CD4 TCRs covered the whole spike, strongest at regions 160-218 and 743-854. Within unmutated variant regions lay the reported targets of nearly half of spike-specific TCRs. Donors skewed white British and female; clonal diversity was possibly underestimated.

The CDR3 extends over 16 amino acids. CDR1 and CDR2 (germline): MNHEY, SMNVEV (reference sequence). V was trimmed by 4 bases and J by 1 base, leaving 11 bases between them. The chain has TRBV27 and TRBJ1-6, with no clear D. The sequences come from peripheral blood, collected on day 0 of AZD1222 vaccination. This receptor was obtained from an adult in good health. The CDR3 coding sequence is TGTGCCAGCAGTTCACTAATAGGGTCCTATAATTCACCCCTCCACTTT. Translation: CASSSLIGSYNSPLHF.